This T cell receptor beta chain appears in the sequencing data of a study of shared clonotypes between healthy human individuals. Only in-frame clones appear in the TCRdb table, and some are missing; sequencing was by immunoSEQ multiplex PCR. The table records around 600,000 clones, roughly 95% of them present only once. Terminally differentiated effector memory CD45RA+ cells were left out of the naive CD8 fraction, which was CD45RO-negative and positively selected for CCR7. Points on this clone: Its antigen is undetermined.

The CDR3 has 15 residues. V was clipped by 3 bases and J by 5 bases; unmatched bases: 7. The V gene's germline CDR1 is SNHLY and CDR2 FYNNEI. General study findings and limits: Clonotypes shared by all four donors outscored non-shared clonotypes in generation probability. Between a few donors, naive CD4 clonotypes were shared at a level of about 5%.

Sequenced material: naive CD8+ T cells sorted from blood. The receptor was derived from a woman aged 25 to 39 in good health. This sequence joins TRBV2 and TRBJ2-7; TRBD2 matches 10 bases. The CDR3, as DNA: TGTGCCAGCAGTGATAAGCGGGAGGGCCCTCACGAGCAGTACTTC. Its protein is CASSDKREGPHEQYF. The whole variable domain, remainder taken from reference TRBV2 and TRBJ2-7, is EPEVTQTPSHQVTQMGQEVILRCVPISNHLYFYWYRQILGQKVEFLVSFYNNEISEKSEIFDDQFSVERPDGSNFTLKIRSTKLEDSAMYFCASSDKREGPHEQYFGPGTRLTVT.